One and the same sample provided the 31 T cell receptor beta chains below, sequenced in a study of cytomegalovirus exposure and HLA in healthy donors. The primer mix had 60 Vbeta and 13 Jbeta primers. Libraries were prepared by immunoSEQ multiplex PCR; TCRdb keeps only in-frame clonotypes and omits some of them. Here the sample spans about 200,000 clones, over 75% being singletons. Specimen: PBMCs. Source of these receptors: a man between 18 and 35 years old in good health and CMV-seronegative.

The V call is TRBV30, the J call TRBJ1-5, with a weak D call TRBD1 (5 bases). The CDR3 length is 14 residues. CDR1 and CDR2 from the germline V gene are GTSNPN and SVGIG (reference sequence). V shed 4 bases and J shed 2 bases, with 12 bases lying between them. The CDR3: CAWTRKQGNQPQHF. Here the CDR3 DNA reads TGTGCCTGGACCCGAAAACAGGGCAATCAGCCCCAGCATTTT.

The rearrangement links TRBV4-1 to TRBJ2-5; 7 bases agree with TRBD2. From germline, CDR1 is MGHRA and CDR2 YSYEKL. This CDR3 has 13 amino acids. The V and J ends lost 3 bases and 10 bases, in that order; junction bases with no gene match: 8. The CDR3, as DNA: TGCGCCAGCAGCCAGGTGGAGCGGGAAATCCAGTACTTC. It translates to CASSQVEREIQYF.

This chain uses TRBV5-8 with TRBJ2-7; TRBD1 aligns across 9 bases. The CDR3 runs 15 residues. J gave up 3 bases and V 2 bases, and 6 bases lay outside the gene matches. Germline lookup yields CDR1 SGHTS and CDR2 YDEGEE. In DNA, the CDR3 is TGTGCCAGCAGCTTAACAGGGGGCTCCTACTACGAGCAGTACTTC. It specifies CASSLTGGSYYEQYF.

There are a few counts of this clone. V is TRBV4-1 and J is TRBJ2-3; tentatively, D is TRBD2 (5 bases). V gave up 4 bases and J gave up 0 bases, with 11 bases separating them. The CDR3 is 15 amino acids. Germline loops: CDR1 MGHRA, CDR2 YSYEKL. The DNA of the CDR3 is TGCGCCAGCAGCCTCCTTACGGGAAGCACAGATACGCAGTATTTT. It translates to CASSLLTGSTDTQYF.

This clone was seen a single time. The V and J genes are TRBV15 and TRBJ1-2, with 7 bases matching TRBD1. The CDR3 length is 16 residues. CDR1 and CDR2 (germline): LNHNV, YYDKDF (reference sequence). V was clipped by 11 bases and J by 3 bases; unmatched bases: 18. The chain's CDR3 is CAASVGLRGTDYGYTF. In nucleotides, the CDR3 is TGTGCCGCCTCAGTGGGGCTCAGGGGGACCGACTATGGCTACACCTTC. Variable domain in full (rest from reference TRBV15 and TRBJ1-2): DAMVIQNPRYQVTQFGKPVTLSCSQTLNHNVMYWYQQKSSQAPKLLFHYYDKDFNNEADTPDNFQSRRPNTSFCFLDIRSPGLGDTAMYLCAASVGLRGTDYGYTFGSGTRLTVV.

This clone appeared a few times. The chain uses TRBV7-9 and TRBJ2-4; 7 bases fit TRBD1. The V gene's germline CDR1 is SEHNR and CDR2 FQNEAQ (reference sequence). The length of the CDR3 is 16 residues. Losses at the gene ends were 7 bases for V and 1 base for J; bases not matched to a gene: 10. CDR3 in amino acids: CASTYDRVGAKNIQYF. CDR3 DNA: TGTGCCAGCACCTACGACAGGGTTGGGGCCAAAAACATTCAGTACTTC.

The gene calls are TRBV11-1 and TRBJ2-7; TRBD2 agrees at 8 bases. Per germline, CDR1 SGHAT and CDR2 FQDESV (reference sequence). The junction had 3 bases not matched to a gene; V was cut back by 2 bases and J by 0 bases. This CDR3 contains 15 residues. For the CDR3, the DNA is TGTGCCAGCAGCTTACTAGCGGGCGCCTCCTACGAGCAGTACTTC. It yields the protein CASSLLAGASYEQYF.

The chain links TRBV5-1 to TRBJ1-5; 8 bases match TRBD1. The CDR3 has 13 amino acids. Germline loops: CDR1 SGHRS, CDR2 YFSETQ. V gave up 5 bases and J gave up 11 bases; unmatched junction bases: 9. CDR3 DNA: TGCGCCAGCAGAGGACAGGGAGAGGGAGCCCAGCATTTT. Translating gives CASRGQGEGAQHF. The full variable domain, with the rest looked up from reference TRBV5-1 and TRBJ1-5, is KAGVTQTPRYLIKTRGQQVTLSCSPISGHRSVSWYQQTPGQGLQFLFEYFSETQRNKGNFPGRFSGRQFSNSRSEMNVSTLELGDSALYLCASRGQGEGAQHFGDGTRLSIL.

The chain uses TRBV18 and TRBJ2-2; 8 positions agree with TRBD2. Germline lookup yields CDR1 KGHSH and CDR2 LQKENI. This CDR3 has 15 residues. V lost 1 base and J lost 6; bases outside the gene matches: 4. The CDR3 region has the DNA TGTGCCAGCTCACCACTGGACGGGAGGGCCGGGGAGCTGTTTTTT. Protein sequence: CASSPLDGRAGELFF.

This chain connects TRBV9 to TRBJ1-4; D not certain. The CDR3 consists of 13 residues. Trimming stripped 3 bases from V and 5 bases from J, with 8 bases between. CDR1 and CDR2 (germline): SGDLS, YYNGEE. CDR3 DNA sequence: TGTGCCAGCAGCGACGGAGAAAATGAAAAACTGTTTTTT. This gives the protein CASSDGENEKLFF.

This chain uses TRBV4-3 with TRBJ2-3, with 11 bases matching TRBD2. Germline CDR1 LGHNA, CDR2 YSLEER. Trimming cost V 4 bases and J 5 bases; bases outside gene matches: 11. This CDR3 is 17 amino acids long. Here the CDR3 reads CASSRTTSGRLRDTQYF. Written as DNA, the CDR3 is TGCGCCAGCAGCCGGACTACTAGCGGGAGACTCAGAGATACGCAGTATTTT.

V is TRBV5-8 and J is TRBJ1-3; TRBD1 might be the D (5 bases). Germline assignment: CDR1 SGHTS and CDR2 YDEGEE. Trimming took off 0 bases at V and 14 bases at J, with 9 bases between the two ends. This CDR3 is 11 amino acids long. The CDR3 spells CASSLVRTLYF. CDR3 nucleotide sequence: TGTGCCAGCAGCTTGGTCAGGACACTATATTTT.

The V gene is TRBV28, the J gene TRBJ2-1; TRBD1 matches at 9 bases. The CDR3 has 15 residues. CDR1 MDHEN and CDR2 SYDVKM come from the germline V gene. Trimming at V came to 3 bases and at J to 7 bases, leaving 7 bases not matched to a gene. CDR3 bases: TGTGCCAGCAGTTTCCCGGACAGGGGCTCAAATGAGCAGTTCTTC. Amino acid sequence: CASSFPDRGSNEQFF. Full variable domain (remainder filled in from reference TRBV28 and TRBJ2-1): DVKVTQSSRYLVKRTGEKVFLECVQDMDHENMFWYRQDPGLGLRLIYFSYDVKMKEKGDIPEGYSVSREKKERFSLILESASTNQTSMYLCASSFPDRGSNEQFFGPGTRLTVL.

J is TRBJ2-7 and V is TRBV6-5, with a possible D match to TRBD1 (6 bases). V lost 0 bases, J lost 3 bases, and 12 bases lay in between. There are 15 residues in the CDR3. Germline CDR1 and CDR2: MNHEY and SVGAGI. CDR3 nucleotide sequence: TGTGCCAGCAGTTACTCAGGACAGCCGGACTACGAGCAGTACTTC. The encoded protein is CASSYSGQPDYEQYF.

CDR3 DNA: TGTGCCAGCAGTTCCTCCCCCCTAGCGGGAGTCACCGGGGAGCTGTTTTTT. This codes for CASSSSPLAGVTGELFF. The chain combines TRBV27 with TRBJ2-2; 10 bases align to TRBD2. The V gene's germline CDR1 is MNHEY and CDR2 SMNVEV (reference sequence). CDR3 length: 17 amino acids. V gave up 4 bases and J gave up 4 bases; unmatched junction bases: 9.

This chain joins TRBV27 and TRBJ2-7; 8 positions agree with TRBD2. This CDR3 comprises 14 residues. Germline assignment: CDR1 MNHEY and CDR2 SMNVEV (reference sequence). After removal of 7 bases from V and 1 base from J, the junction contained 6 bases not matched to a gene. The chain's CDR3 is CASKFSGDSYEQYF. The CDR3 coding sequence is TGTGCCAGCAAATTTAGCGGGGATTCCTACGAGCAGTACTTC.

The chain combines TRBV13 with TRBJ2-6, with 8 bases identical to TRBD1. From germline, CDR1 is PRHDT and CDR2 FYEKMQ (reference sequence). J gave up 3 bases and V 8 bases, and 9 bases lay outside the gene matches. The CDR3 consists of 16 residues. CDR3 coding DNA: TGTGCCAGCGGCGCAGGGGGCTTGGGTGGGGCCAACGTCCTGACTTTC. Its protein product is CASGAGGLGGANVLTF.

This chain uses TRBV6-1 with TRBJ2-3; possible D gene TRBD1, 6 bases. V lost 3 bases to trimming and J lost 3 bases, with 13 bases between them. Looked up from germline, CDR1 is MNHNS and CDR2 is SASEGT. The CDR3 runs 15 residues. As DNA, the CDR3 is TGTGCCAGCAGTGAGACACCGACAGGTACAGATACGCAGTATTTT. This encodes CASSETPTGTDTQYF.

V is TRBV10-3 and J is TRBJ2-7, with D possibly being TRBD1 (6 bases). V gave up 10 bases and J gave up 6 bases, with 13 bases separating them. This CDR3 has 11 amino acids. Germline CDR1 reads ENHRY; CDR2 reads SYGVKD. The CDR3 loop is CATGTSAEQYF. CDR3 sequence (DNA): TGTGCCACCGGGACATCGGCCGAGCAGTACTTC.

The gene calls are TRBV19 and TRBJ2-3; 9 bases agree with TRBD1. This CDR3 is built from 14 residues. Germline V lookup: CDR1 LNHDA, CDR2 SQIVND (reference sequence). The trim removed 3 bases at V and 3 bases at J, leaving 1 base unmatched. In nucleotides, the CDR3 is TGTGCCAGTAGTATGGACAGGGGAACAGATACGCAGTATTTT. This translates into CASSMDRGTDTQYF.

J is TRBJ2-3 and V is TRBV2; 7 bases map to TRBD1. V shed 5 bases and J 2 bases; nucleotides not matched to a gene: 7. CDR3 size: 15 residues. The germline V gene encodes CDR1 SNHLY and CDR2 FYNNEI. The CDR3: CASSKDRVPTDTQYF. Here the CDR3 DNA reads TGTGCCAGCAGTAAAGACAGGGTTCCCACAGATACGCAGTATTTT. The whole variable domain, remainder taken from reference TRBV2 and TRBJ2-3, is EPEVTQTPSHQVTQMGQEVILRCVPISNHLYFYWYRQILGQKVEFLVSFYNNEISEKSEIFDDQFSVERPDGSNFTLKIRSTKLEDSAMYFCASSKDRVPTDTQYFGPGTRLTVL.

Points on this clone: The sample carries other DNA sequences with the same CDR3. The rearrangement joins TRBV9 to TRBJ2-1; TRBD2 agrees at 8 bases. V shed 0 bases, J shed 4 bases, and the junction held 6 bases outside the gene matches. This CDR3 comprises 16 residues. Germline CDR1 reads SGDLS; CDR2 reads YYNGEE. The CDR3 nucleotides read TGTGCCAGCAGCGTAGGAATTAGCGGGGAATACAATGAGCAGTTCTTC. It translates to CASSVGISGEYNEQFF.

The chain carries TRBV5-4 and TRBJ2-3; D may be TRBD1 (5 bases). The germline gives CDR1 SGHNT, CDR2 YYREEE (reference sequence). The V and J ends lost 4 bases and 0 bases respectively, with 12 bases between them. The CDR3 runs to 15 residues. The CDR3 protein is CASSVPQGSTDTQYF. For the CDR3, the DNA is TGTGCCAGCAGCGTTCCCCAGGGAAGCACAGATACGCAGTATTTT.

The genes are TRBV6-6 and TRBJ2-5; TRBD1 matches 9 bases. This CDR3 comprises 15 residues. CDR1 MNHNY and CDR2 SVGAGI come from the germline V gene (reference sequence). The junction had 11 bases not matched to a gene; V was cut back by 7 bases and J by 5 bases. CDR3 coding DNA: TGTGCCAGCATGGGGCCTGGGACAGGGAGCGAGACCCAGTACTTC. This sequence encodes CASMGPGTGSETQYF.

In this sample, this clone turned up a few times. In DNA form, the CDR3 reads TGTGCCAGTAGTATTTCAGGGGGACAACCCTCCTACGAGCAGTACTTC. Translation gives CASSISGGQPSYEQYF. V usage is TRBV19 and J usage is TRBJ2-7; the match to TRBD1 covers 7 bases. The CDR3 totals 16 residues. Germline trimming cut 3 bases from V and 0 bases from J; bases unmatched to any gene: 8. Germline V gives CDR1 LNHDA, CDR2 SQIVND (reference sequence).

Comment on this clone: The junction departs from germline at one end; a sequencing error may be responsible. The gene calls are TRBV4-3 and TRBJ2-7, with TRBD2 matching 10 bases. Germline V gives CDR1 LGHNA, CDR2 YSLEER. CDR3 size: 16 residues. The CDR3 region has the DNA TGCGCCGGCAGCCAAGATGGGACTAGCGTTTTAGGAGAGCAGTACTTC. It is translated as CAGSQDGTSVLGEQYF.

The genes are TRBV19 and TRBJ2-5, with 10 nucleotides matching TRBD1. V trimming: 8 bases; J trimming: 5 bases; junction bases outside the gene matches: 11. There are 15 residues in the CDR3. CDR1 and CDR2 from the germline V gene are LNHDA and SQIVND (reference sequence). The CDR3 bases are TGTGCCAGTGGCCCGGGACAGGGGTCGGTCGAGACCCAGTACTTC. Residues: CASGPGQGSVETQYF.

This rearrangement joins TRBV19 to TRBJ1-5, with a weak D call TRBD1 (6 bases). CDR1 is LNHDA and CDR2 is SQIVND in the germline V gene (reference sequence). The V end was cut by 5 bases, the J end by 2 bases, with 7 bases between. The CDR3 covers 13 residues. CDR3 sequence reads: CASSHRGNQPQHF. DNA for the CDR3: TGTGCCAGTAGTCACAGGGGCAATCAGCCCCAGCATTTT. The entire variable domain, with the rest obtained from reference TRBV19 and TRBJ1-5, is as follows: DGGITQSPKYLFRKEGQNVTLSCEQNLNHDAMYWYRQDPGQGLRLIYYSQIVNDFQKGDIAEGYSVSREKKESFPLTVTSAQKNPTAFYLCASSHRGNQPQHFGDGTRLSIL.

The J gene is TRBJ2-7, the V gene TRBV15, with 7 bases lining up with TRBD1. The trim removed 6 bases at V and 0 bases at J, leaving 8 bases unmatched. Germline assignment: CDR1 LNHNV and CDR2 YYDKDF (reference sequence). The length of the CDR3 is 15 residues. The CDR3 coding sequence is TGTGCCACCAGTGCAATTCGGGACAGCTCCTACGAGCAGTACTTC. This encodes CATSAIRDSSYEQYF.

The chain is built from TRBV15 and TRBJ2-2; TRBD2 aligns across 7 bases. CDR3 length equals 17 residues. V lost 0 bases, J lost 1 base, and 5 bases stayed unmatched. Per germline, CDR1 LNHNV and CDR2 YYDKDF (reference sequence). The CDR3, as DNA: TGTGCCACCAGCAGAGATCTCCCGGGAGGGAACACCGGGGAGCTGTTTTTT. This gives the protein CATSRDLPGGNTGELFF.

The V call is TRBV5-6, the J call TRBJ1-2; a possible D gene is TRBD1 (5 bases). CDR3 length: 17 residues. Trimming took 2 bases from V and 2 from J, leaving 19 bases between them. Germline V gene data show CDR1 as SGHDT and CDR2 as YYEEEE. CDR3 bases: TGTGCCAGCAGCTTTGTGTCCAGGGTCGGTGGAAACTATGGCTACACCTTC. It specifies CASSFVSRVGGNYGYTF.